These T cell receptor beta chains were read from a single sample in a study of blood T cell repertoires in COVID-19. Sequencing used immunoSEQ multiplex PCR; TCRdb keeps in-frame clones, though not all of them. The sample lists 55,000 to 70,000 clones; around 86% were seen once. The material sequenced was peripheral blood. The receptors stem from a woman aged 18 to 35 with acute or convalescent COVID-19. Both conserved end residues are part of each CDR3. Each record gives: V gene, J gene, CDR3 protein.

v_gene: TRBV5-1; j_gene: TRBJ2-3; CDR3aa: CASSLAPIPDTQYF
v_gene: TRBV3-1/TRBV3-2; j_gene: TRBJ1-4; CDR3aa: CASSHSGQGRGSNEKLFF
v_gene: TRBV19; j_gene: TRBJ1-5; CDR3aa: CASSIGLDRGYQPQHF
v_gene: TRBV12-5; j_gene: TRBJ2-6; CDR3aa: CASGLVRRPVTGRSGANVLTF
v_gene: TRBV25-1; j_gene: TRBJ2-3; CDR3aa: CASSSNPTGTSAYF
v_gene: TRBV21-1; j_gene: TRBJ1-5; CDR3aa: CASSKVFTLTGGTSNQPQHF
v_gene: TRBV30; j_gene: TRBJ2-1; CDR3aa: CAWSVLGGNEQFF
v_gene: TRBV2; j_gene: TRBJ2-7; CDR3aa: CASSEQGQFYEQYF
v_gene: TRBV27; j_gene: TRBJ1-4; CDR3aa: CASSLTTGDKLFF
v_gene: TRBV5-1; j_gene: TRBJ2-7; CDR3aa: CASSLSGGSYEQYF
v_gene: TRBV3-1/TRBV3-2; j_gene: TRBJ2-7; CDR3aa: CASSQDRGFYEQYF
v_gene: TRBV5-4; j_gene: TRBJ2-5; CDR3aa: CASSLAVAGGETQYF
v_gene: TRBV4-1; j_gene: TRBJ2-1; CDR3aa: CASSDTNNEQFF
v_gene: TRBV5-5; j_gene: TRBJ2-3; CDR3aa: CASSLAVWASGTYTQYF
v_gene: TRBV7-2; j_gene: TRBJ1-4; CDR3aa: CASSKGAEEKLFF
v_gene: TRBV20-1; j_gene: TRBJ1-1; CDR3aa: CSASGGAGTEAFF
v_gene: TRBV30; j_gene: TRBJ2-2; CDR3aa: CAWSMARGTGELFF
v_gene: TRBV27; j_gene: TRBJ2-7; CDR3aa: CASSLNPGYEQYF
v_gene: TRBV5-1; j_gene: TRBJ1-1; CDR3aa: CASSWGQPNTEAFF
v_gene: TRBV28; j_gene: TRBJ1-1; CDR3aa: CASSSSLKGGPNTEAFF
v_gene: TRBV6-5; j_gene: TRBJ1-2; CDR3aa: CASSGTINNYGYTF
v_gene: TRBV2; j_gene: TRBJ2-2; CDR3aa: CASSGGRVRGELFF
v_gene: TRBV2; j_gene: TRBJ2-4; CDR3aa: CASRGRQGAINIQYF
v_gene: TRBV27; j_gene: TRBJ2-5; CDR3aa: CASSPGRGKTQYF
v_gene: TRBV20-1; j_gene: TRBJ2-3; CDR3aa: CSALQQYTQYF
v_gene: TRBV18; j_gene: TRBJ1-5; CDR3aa: CASSQGQGPSNQPQHF
v_gene: TRBV7-2; j_gene: TRBJ1-3; CDR3aa: CASSLGQLTSGNTIYF
v_gene: TRBV7-8; j_gene: TRBJ1-4; CDR3aa: CASSLLGYSDSLNEKLFF
v_gene: TRBV2; j_gene: TRBJ2-1; CDR3aa: CASRGTSGYNEQFF
v_gene: TRBV30; j_gene: TRBJ1-2; CDR3aa: CAWSAGFLVSGYTF
v_gene: TRBV7-9; j_gene: TRBJ1-2; CDR3aa: CASSLVTGTGEDGYTF
v_gene: TRBV11-2; j_gene: TRBJ2-1; CDR3aa: CASSIPGHGNNEQFF
v_gene: TRBV29-1; j_gene: TRBJ2-5; CDR3aa: CSAQESGGIQETQYF
v_gene: TRBV3-1/TRBV3-2; j_gene: TRBJ2-5; CDR3aa: CASSQARTSGVPETQYF
v_gene: TRBV3-1/TRBV3-2; j_gene: TRBJ1-2; CDR3aa: CASSQDRQAYYGYTF
v_gene: TRBV27; j_gene: TRBJ2-5; CDR3aa: CASSSRLAGGPSRETQYF
v_gene: TRBV6-1; j_gene: TRBJ1-6; CDR3aa: CASSAGTGGNYNSPLHF
v_gene: TRBV30; j_gene: TRBJ1-2; CDR3aa: CAWSADTNYGYTF
v_gene: TRBV28; j_gene: TRBJ1-1; CDR3aa: CASTLLGDTEAFF
v_gene: TRBV5-1; j_gene: TRBJ1-1; CDR3aa: CASSWGQGTEAFF
v_gene: TRBV5-1; j_gene: TRBJ2-1; CDR3aa: CASSLAPGLTYNEQFF